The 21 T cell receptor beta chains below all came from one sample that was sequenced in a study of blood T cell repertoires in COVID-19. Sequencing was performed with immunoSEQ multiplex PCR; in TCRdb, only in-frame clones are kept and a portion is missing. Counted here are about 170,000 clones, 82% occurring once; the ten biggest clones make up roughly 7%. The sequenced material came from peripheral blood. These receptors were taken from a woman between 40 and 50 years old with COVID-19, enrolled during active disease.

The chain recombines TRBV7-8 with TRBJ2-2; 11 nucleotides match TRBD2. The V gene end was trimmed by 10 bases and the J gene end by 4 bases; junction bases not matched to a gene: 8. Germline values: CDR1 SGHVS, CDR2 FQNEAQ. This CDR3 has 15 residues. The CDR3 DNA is TGTGCCAACCAACTAGCGGGAGCTGGCACCGGGGAGCTGTTTTTT. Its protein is CANQLAGAGTGELFF.

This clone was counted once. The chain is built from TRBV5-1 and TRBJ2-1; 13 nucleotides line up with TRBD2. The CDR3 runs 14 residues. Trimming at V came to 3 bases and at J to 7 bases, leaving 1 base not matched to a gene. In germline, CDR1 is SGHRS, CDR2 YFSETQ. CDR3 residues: CASSSTSGRNEQFF. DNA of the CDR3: TGCGCCAGCAGCTCGACTAGCGGGAGGAATGAGCAGTTCTTC.

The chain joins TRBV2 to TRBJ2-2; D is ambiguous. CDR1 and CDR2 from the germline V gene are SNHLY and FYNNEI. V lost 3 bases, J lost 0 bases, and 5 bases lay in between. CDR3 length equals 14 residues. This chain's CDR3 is CASSEAANTGELFF. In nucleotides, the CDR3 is TGTGCCAGCAGTGAGGCTGCGAACACCGGGGAGCTGTTTTTT.

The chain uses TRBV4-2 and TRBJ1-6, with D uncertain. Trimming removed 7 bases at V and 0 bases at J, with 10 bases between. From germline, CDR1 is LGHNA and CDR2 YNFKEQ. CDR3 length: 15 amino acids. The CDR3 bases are TGTGCCAGCACACGAGAGCACTCCTATAATTCACCCCTCCACTTT. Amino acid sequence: CASTREHSYNSPLHF.

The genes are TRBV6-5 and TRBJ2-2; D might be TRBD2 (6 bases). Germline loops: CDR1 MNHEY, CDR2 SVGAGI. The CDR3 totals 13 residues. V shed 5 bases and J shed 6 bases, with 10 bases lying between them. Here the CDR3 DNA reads TGTGCCAGCAGTAAAACTAGCTCCGGGGAGCTGTTTTTT. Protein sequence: CASSKTSSGELFF.

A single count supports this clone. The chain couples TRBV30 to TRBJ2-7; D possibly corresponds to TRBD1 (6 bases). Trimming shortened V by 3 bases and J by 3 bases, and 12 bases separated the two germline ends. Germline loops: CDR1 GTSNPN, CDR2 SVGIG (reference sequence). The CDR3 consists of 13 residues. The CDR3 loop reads CAWSRGQNYEQYV. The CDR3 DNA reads TGTGCCTGGAGCAGAGGACAGAACTACGAGCAGTACGTC.

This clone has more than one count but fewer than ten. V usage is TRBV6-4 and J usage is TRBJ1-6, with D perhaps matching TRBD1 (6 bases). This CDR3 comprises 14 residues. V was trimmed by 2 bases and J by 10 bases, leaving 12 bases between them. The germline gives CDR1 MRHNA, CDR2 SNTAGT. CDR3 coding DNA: TGTGCCAGCAGTGACGGTAGGGGGGGATCACCCCTCCACTTT. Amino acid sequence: CASSDGRGGSPLHF.

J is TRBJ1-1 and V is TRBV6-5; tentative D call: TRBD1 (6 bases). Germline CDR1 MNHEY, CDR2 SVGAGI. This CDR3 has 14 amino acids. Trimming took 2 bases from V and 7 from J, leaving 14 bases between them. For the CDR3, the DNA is TGTGCCAGCAGTTACGTGGGGGGGCTGAATGAAGCTTTCTTT. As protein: CASSYVGGLNEAFF.

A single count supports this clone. CDR3 sequence (DNA): TGTGTCAGAAGCTTTAGGCGGGGGGGGAACACCGGGGAGCTGTTTTTT. Its translation: CVRSFRRGGNTGELFF. The genes are TRBV7-5 and TRBJ2-2; TRBD2, the table's D call, lacks a check against the DNA. TRBV7-5 is flagged as a pseudogene. The CDR3 is made up of 16 amino acids.

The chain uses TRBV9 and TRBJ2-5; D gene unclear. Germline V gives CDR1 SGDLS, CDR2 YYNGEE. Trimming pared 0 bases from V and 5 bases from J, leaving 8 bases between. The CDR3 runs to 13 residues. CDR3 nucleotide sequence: TGTGCCAGCAGCGTAGATAGCTTGGAGACCCAGTACTTC. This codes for CASSVDSLETQYF.

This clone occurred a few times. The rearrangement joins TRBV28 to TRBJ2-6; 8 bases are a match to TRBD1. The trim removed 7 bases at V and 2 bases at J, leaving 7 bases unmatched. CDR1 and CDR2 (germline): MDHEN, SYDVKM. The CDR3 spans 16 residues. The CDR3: CASKGQEMAGANVLTF. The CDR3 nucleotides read TGTGCCAGCAAGGGACAGGAAATGGCTGGGGCCAACGTCCTGACTTTC.

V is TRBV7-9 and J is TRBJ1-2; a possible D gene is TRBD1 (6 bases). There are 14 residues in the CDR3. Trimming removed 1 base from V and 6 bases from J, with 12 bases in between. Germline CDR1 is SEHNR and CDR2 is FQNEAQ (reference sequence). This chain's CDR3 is CASSLVTGKHGYTF. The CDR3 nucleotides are TGTGCCAGCAGCTTAGTAACAGGGAAGCATGGCTACACCTTC.

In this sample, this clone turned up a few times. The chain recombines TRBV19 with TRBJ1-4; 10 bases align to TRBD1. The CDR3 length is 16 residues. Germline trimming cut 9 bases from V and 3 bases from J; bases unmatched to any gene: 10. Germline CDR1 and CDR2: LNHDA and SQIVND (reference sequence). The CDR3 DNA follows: TGTGCCAGCAAACCGACAGGGGGCGCGGCTAATGAAAAACTGTTTTTT. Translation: CASKPTGGAANEKLFF. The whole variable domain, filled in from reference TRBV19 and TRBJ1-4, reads DGGITQSPKYLFRKEGQNVTLSCEQNLNHDAMYWYRQDPGQGLRLIYYSQIVNDFQKGDIAEGYSVSREKKESFPLTVTSAQKNPTAFYLCASKPTGGAANEKLFFGSGTQLSVL.

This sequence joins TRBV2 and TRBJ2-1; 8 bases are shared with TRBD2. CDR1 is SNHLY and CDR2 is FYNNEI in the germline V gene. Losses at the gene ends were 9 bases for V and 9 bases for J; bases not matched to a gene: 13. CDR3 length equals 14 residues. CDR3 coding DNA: TGTGCCAGGGAAGGCGGGGGGACTTCAAGTGAGCAGTTCTTC. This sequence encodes CAREGGGTSSEQFF.

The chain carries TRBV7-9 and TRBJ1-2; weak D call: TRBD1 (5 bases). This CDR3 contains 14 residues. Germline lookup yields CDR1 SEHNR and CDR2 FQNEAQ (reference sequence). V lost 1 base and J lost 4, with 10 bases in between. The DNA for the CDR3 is TGTGCCAGCAGCTTAGTGCACAGGAGCTATGGCTACACCTTC. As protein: CASSLVHRSYGYTF. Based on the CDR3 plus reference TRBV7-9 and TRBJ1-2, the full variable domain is DTGVSQNPRHKITKRGQNVTFRCDPISEHNRLYWYRQTLGQGPEFLTYFQNEAQLEKSRLLSDRFSAERPKGSFSTLEIQRTEQGDSAMYLCASSLVHRSYGYTFGSGTRLTVV.

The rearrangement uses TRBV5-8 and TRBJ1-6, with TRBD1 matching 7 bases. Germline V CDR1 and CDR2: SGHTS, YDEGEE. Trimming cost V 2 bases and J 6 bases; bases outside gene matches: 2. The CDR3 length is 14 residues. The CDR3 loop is CASSFAGGNSPLHF. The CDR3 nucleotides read TGTGCCAGCAGCTTCGCAGGGGGTAATTCACCCCTCCACTTT.

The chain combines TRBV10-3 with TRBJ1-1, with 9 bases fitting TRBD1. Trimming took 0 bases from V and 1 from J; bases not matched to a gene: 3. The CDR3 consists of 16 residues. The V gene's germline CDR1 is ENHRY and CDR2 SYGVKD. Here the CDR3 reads CAISESLGQGNTEAFF. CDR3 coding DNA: TGTGCCATCAGTGAGTCGTTGGGACAGGGGAACACTGAAGCTTTCTTT.

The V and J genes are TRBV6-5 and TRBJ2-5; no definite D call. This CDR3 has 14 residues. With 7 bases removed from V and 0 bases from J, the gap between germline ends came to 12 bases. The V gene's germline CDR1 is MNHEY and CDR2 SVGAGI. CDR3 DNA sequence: TGTGCCAGCAATATCAACGGGTACCAAGAGACCCAGTACTTC. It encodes CASNINGYQETQYF.

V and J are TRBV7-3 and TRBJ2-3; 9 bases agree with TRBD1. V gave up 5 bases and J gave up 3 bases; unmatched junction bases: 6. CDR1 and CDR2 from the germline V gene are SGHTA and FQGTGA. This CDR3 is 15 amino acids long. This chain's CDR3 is CASSVGTGRTDTQYF. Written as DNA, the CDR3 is TGTGCCAGCAGCGTAGGGACAGGGAGGACAGATACGCAGTATTTT.

The chain's CDR3 is CASSLNMGSTEAFF. The CDR3 nucleotides read TGCGCCAGCAGCCTGAACATGGGGAGCACTGAAGCTTTCTTT. The gene calls are TRBV5-1 and TRBJ1-1; D unclear. The V end was cut by 4 bases, the J end by 4 bases, with 14 bases between. CDR3 length: 14 residues. Per germline, CDR1 SGHRS and CDR2 YFSETQ.

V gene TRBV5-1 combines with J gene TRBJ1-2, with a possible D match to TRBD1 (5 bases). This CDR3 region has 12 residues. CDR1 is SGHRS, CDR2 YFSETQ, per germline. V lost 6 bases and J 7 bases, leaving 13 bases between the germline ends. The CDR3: CASTRQGFGYTF. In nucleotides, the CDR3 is TGCGCCAGCACGCGGCAGGGCTTTGGCTACACCTTC.